This T cell receptor (beta chain) was captured by sequencing in a study of shared clonotypes between healthy human individuals. Looking at the study overall: The plates for each donor numbered three CD4 naive, three CD4 memory, two CD8 naive and one CD8 memory. Study-wide results and caveats: Clonotype sharing across donors was expected to vary with sequencing depth.

A remark on this clone: Its target is not known.

Per the germline V gene, CDR1 is SEHNR and CDR2 is FQNEAQ (reference sequence). The CDR3 totals 14 residues. V gave up 3 bases and J gave up 2 bases; unmatched junction bases: 2. The assay was immunoSEQ multiplex PCR, and TCRdb's table has in-frame clones only and misses some. The table has 700,000 to 950,000 clones, 90% to 97% seen once. Naive CD8 cells were CD45RO-negative, positively selected for CCR7, excluding terminally differentiated effector memory CD45RA+ cells. What was sequenced was naive CD8+ T cells sorted from blood. This chain connects TRBV7-9 to TRBJ1-2, with TRBD1 matching 8 bases. The sequence came from a man under 40 in good health. CDR3 DNA: TGTGCCAGCAGCTTTGGACAGGGCAACTATGGCTACACCTTC. Translation: CASSFGQGNYGYTF.